This T cell receptor beta chain emerged from a study of blood T cell repertoires in COVID-19 (dated by TCRdb to the early 2020s). Describing the broader study: Samples from collaborators originated in the United States, Italy and Spain and spanned both the acute and convalescent phases of COVID-19. Where available, HLA class I and class II types were obtained from metadata supplied by the sample provider rather than from assay-based typing. The material from the prospective study consisted of cDNA or gDNA derived from T cells, B-cell-depleted T cells, or PBMCs. A de-identified subject ID, COVID-19 status, age in years and sex were almost always included in the sample metadata. Subjects who had been exposed to COVID-19, were actively infected with it, or had recovered from it provided the deeply sampled blood TCRbeta repertoires that made up the dataset. Samples came from the ongoing ImmuneRACE study (first 160 participants) plus 1,254 subjects from 6 global collaborators. A freely available public database, intended as a resource for researchers studying the immune response to SARS-CoV-2, is where the repertoires were released. The research as a whole found: The amount of clinical and demographic metadata varied by source and participant and was provided uncurated.

In the case of this clone: Its antigen target is currently unknown. One base away there is no much larger clone; base qualities are not given.

Trimming at the junction amounts to 0 bases on V and 0 bases on J, and the germline ends lie 9 bases apart. CDR1 and CDR2 are read off the germline V gene as LGHNA and YSLEER. Counted from cysteine to phenylalanine, this CDR3 has 17 amino acids. CDR3 DNA is the only sequence kept; it has 51 bases, read in frame from the first base. The collaborating institutions used their own protocols to collect whole blood in K2EDTA tubes. Collaborator samples were shipped for TCRbeta analysis as frozen whole blood, isolated PBMCs, or DNA extracted from either sample type. TCRbeta CDR3 regions were amplified from genomic DNA using the immunoSEQ Assay, a bias-controlled multiplex PCR. Per the source publication's procedure: Within the assay, amplification of reference gene primers was used to estimate how many nucleated cells each sample contained. To quantify the absolute abundance of each unique TCRbeta CDR3 rearrangement, sequence reads were collapsed and filtered. For each sample, productive Simpson clonality was calculated as the square root of Simpson's diversity index over productive rearrangements. Not all clones reach the TCRdb copy of this immuneACCESS table, which keeps in-frame sequences only. Checked studies attribute under half of the gap to unresolved V genes and leave the rest unexplained. V, J and clone size reflect that table, while D and trimming were determined from the DNA. The sample table lists roughly 170,000 clones, roughly 86% of them with a count of one. The ten top clones hold 2.5% to 3.5% of the sample.

The clonotype was recovered from a man in his forties or fifties with active or convalescent COVID-19. The V and J genes are TRBV4-3 and TRBJ1-6, with the identity of the D gene unclear. Sequences were obtained from peripheral blood. DNA sequence: TGCGCCAGCAGCCAAGATGACACCCGCTCCTATAATTCACCCCTCCACTTT. Its product reads: CASSQDDTRSYNSPLHF.